This T cell receptor (beta chain) originates from a study of T-cell reconstitution after alpha-beta-depleted transplantation in children. Overall study findings and caveats: At around two months after transplant, the alpha-beta T cells were reportedly derived from several hundred expanded clones that came from non-depleted graft cells.

Molecular barcoding with unique molecular identifiers was used for the TCRbeta library. MiXCR was run by TCRdb on the PCR reads, yielding one entry per CDR3 protein. The sample lists around 450,000 distinct CDR3 sequences, 15% to 20% occurring once. A remark on this clonotype: Its antigen is not identified.

The CDR3 sequence is 16 residues long. The junction had 7 bases not matched to a gene; V was cut back by 7 bases and J by 1 base. CDR1 and CDR2 from the germline V gene are LGHNA and YNFKEQ. The material sequenced was PBMCs, mostly from graft donor cells, taken 360 days after TCRalphabeta/CD19-depleted stem cell transplant. This sequence joins TRBV4-2 and TRBJ2-2; 9 bases are a match to TRBD2. The clonotype originates from a boy under three years old who had a stem cell transplant for Wiskott-Aldrich syndrome, so the T cells may come from the graft donor. The CDR3 reads CASKRIAGVNTGELFF. The CDR3 region has the DNA TGTGCCAGCAAGCGGATAGCGGGGGTGAACACCGGGGAGCTGTTTTTT.